This T cell receptor beta chain was sequenced for a study of blood T cell repertoires in COVID-19. Overall study: T cells, B-cell-depleted T cells, or PBMCs provided the cDNA or gDNA that served as material.

In the authors' workflow: For nucleated cells, counts were estimated from reference gene primer amplification. Clones were read by immunoSEQ multiplex PCR, and TCRdb kept only the in-frame ones, dropping some. V and J calls and clone size are copied from that table; D and trimming were computed from the DNA. The sample carries some 320,000 clones, under 90% recorded once. The CDR3 loop spans 14 amino acids. Germline CDR1 reads SEHNR; CDR2 reads FQNEAQ (reference sequence). Trimming took off 1 base at V and 6 bases at J, with 9 bases between the two ends. Study members were between about 18 and 90 years old and lived in some 26 US regions. A case of COVID-19 had been met by exposed participants within 2 weeks before study entry.

Sequencing was carried out using PBMCs or T cells enriched from blood (not recorded which). This chain links TRBV7-9 with TRBJ2-2, with D unresolved. The TCR comes from a woman aged 45-65 years who had been exposed to COVID-19. CDR3 in amino acids: CASSLELNPGELFF. The CDR3 nucleotides read TGTGCCAGCAGCTTAGAATTAAATCCCGGGGAGCTGTTTTTT.